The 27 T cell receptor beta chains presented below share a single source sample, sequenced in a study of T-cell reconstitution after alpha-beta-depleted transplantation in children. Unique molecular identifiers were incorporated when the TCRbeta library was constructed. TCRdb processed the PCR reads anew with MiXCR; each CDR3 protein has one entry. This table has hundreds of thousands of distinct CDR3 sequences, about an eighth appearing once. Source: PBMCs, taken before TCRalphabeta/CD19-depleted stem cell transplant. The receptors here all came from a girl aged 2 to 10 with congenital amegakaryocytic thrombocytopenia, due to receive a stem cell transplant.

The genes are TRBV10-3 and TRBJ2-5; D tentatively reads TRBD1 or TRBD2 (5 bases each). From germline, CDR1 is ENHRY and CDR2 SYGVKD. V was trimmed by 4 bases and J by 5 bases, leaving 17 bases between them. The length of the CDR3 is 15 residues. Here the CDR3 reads CAISGSVGDGETQYF. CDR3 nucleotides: TGTGCCATCAGTGGGAGCGTAGGGGACGGCGAGACCCAGTACTTC.

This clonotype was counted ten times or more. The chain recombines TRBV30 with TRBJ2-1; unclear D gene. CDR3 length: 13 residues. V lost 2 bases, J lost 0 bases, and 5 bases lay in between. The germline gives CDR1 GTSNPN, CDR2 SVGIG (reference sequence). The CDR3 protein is CAWSYSSYNEQFF. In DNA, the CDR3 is TGTGCCTGGAGTTATAGCTCCTACAATGAGCAGTTCTTC.

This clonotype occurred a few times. CDR3 bases: TGCAGCGTTGTTTCCCCTGACAGGGGCTACAATGAGCAGTTCTTC. Residues: CSVVSPDRGYNEQFF. This chain links TRBV29-1 with TRBJ2-1; TRBD1 agrees at 8 bases. The CDR3 is 15 amino acids. Looked up from germline, CDR1 is SQVTM and CDR2 is ANQGSEA. Losses at the gene ends were 4 bases for V and 3 bases for J; bases not matched to a gene: 8.

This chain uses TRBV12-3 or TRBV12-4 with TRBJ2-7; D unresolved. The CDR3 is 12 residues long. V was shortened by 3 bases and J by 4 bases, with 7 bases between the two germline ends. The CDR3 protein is CASSFFEYEQYF. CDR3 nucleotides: TGTGCCAGCAGTTTTTTTGAGTACGAGCAGTACTTC.

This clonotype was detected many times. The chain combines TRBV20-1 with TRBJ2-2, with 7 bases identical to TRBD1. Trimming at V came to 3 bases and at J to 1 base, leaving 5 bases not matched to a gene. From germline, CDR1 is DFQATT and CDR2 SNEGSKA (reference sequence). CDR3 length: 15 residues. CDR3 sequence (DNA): TGCAGTGCTAGCGCCAGACAGGGGAACACCGGGGAGCTGTTTTTT. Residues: CSASARQGNTGELFF.

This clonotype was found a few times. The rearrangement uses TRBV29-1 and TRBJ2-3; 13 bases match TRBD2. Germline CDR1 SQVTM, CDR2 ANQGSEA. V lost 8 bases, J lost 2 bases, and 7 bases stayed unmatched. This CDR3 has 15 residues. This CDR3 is CSTRGTSGNTDTQYF. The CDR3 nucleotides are TGCAGCACACGGGGGACTAGCGGGAACACAGATACGCAGTATTTT.

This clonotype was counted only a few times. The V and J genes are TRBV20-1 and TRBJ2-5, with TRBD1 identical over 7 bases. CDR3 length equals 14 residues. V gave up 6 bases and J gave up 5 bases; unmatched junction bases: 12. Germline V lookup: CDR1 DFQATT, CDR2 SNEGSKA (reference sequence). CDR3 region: CSANPSTGTETQYF. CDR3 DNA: TGCAGTGCGAATCCATCGACAGGGACGGAGACCCAGTACTTC.

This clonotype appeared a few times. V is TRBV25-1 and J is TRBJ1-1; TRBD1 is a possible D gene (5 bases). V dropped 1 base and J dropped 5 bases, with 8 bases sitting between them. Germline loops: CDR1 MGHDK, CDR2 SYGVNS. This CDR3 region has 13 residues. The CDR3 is CASSEFEGTEAFF. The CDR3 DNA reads TGTGCCAGCAGTGAATTTGAGGGGACTGAAGCTTTCTTT.

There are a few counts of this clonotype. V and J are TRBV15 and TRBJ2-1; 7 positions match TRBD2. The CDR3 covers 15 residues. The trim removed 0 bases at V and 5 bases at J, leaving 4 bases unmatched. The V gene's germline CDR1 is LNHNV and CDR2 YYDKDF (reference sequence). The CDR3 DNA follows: TGTGCCACCAGCAGAGACCTAGCGGCGCACAATGAGCAGTTCTTC. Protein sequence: CATSRDLAAHNEQFF.

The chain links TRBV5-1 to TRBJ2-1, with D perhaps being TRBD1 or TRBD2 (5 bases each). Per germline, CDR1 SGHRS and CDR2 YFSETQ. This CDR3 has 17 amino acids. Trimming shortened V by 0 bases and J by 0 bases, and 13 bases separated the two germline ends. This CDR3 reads CASSLAGTLSSYNEQFF. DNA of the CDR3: TGCGCCAGCAGCTTGGCCGGGACCCTTAGCTCCTACAATGAGCAGTTCTTC. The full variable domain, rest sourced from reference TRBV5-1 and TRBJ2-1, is KAGVTQTPRYLIKTRGQQVTLSCSPISGHRSVSWYQQTPGQGLQFLFEYFSETQRNKGNFPGRFSGRQFSNSRSEMNVSTLELGDSALYLCASSLAGTLSSYNEQFFGPGTRLTVL.

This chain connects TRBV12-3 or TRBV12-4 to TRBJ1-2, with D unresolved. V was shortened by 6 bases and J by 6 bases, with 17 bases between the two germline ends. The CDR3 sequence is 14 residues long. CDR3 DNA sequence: TGTGCCAGCAGCCCCGGGAGGCGTATCCATGGCTACACCTTC. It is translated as CASSPGRRIHGYTF.

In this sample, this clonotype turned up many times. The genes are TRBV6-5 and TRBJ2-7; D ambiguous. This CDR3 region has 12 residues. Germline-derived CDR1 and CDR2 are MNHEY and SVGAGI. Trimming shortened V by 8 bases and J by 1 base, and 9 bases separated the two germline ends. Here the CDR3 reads CASGQESYEQYF. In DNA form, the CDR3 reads TGTGCCAGCGGGCAGGAGTCCTACGAGCAGTACTTC.

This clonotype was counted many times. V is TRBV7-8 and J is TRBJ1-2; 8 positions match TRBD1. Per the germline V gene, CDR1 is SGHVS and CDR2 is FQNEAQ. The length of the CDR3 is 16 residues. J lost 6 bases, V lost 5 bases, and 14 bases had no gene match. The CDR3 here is CASSHFGRGPYDGYTF. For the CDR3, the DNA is TGTGCCAGCAGCCACTTCGGCAGGGGGCCATATGATGGCTACACCTTC. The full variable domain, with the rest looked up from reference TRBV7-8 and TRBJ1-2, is GAGVSQSPRYKVAKRGQDVALRCDPISGHVSLFWYQQALGQGPEFLTYFQNEAQLDKSGLPSDRFFAERPEGSVSTLKIQRTQQEDSAVYLCASSHFGRGPYDGYTFGSGTRLTVV.

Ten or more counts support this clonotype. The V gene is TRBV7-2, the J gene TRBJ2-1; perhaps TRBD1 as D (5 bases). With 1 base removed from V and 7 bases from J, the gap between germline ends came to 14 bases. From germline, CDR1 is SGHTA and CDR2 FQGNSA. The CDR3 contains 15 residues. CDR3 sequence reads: CASSLVPGIKNEQFF. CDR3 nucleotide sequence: TGTGCCAGCAGCTTAGTTCCAGGGATTAAGAATGAGCAGTTCTTC.

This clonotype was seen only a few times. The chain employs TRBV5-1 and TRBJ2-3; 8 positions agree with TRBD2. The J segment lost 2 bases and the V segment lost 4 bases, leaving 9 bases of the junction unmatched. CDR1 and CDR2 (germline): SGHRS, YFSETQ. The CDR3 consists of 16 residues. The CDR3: CASSPRTSRVTDTQYF. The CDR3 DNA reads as TGCGCCAGCAGCCCTCGGACTAGCCGGGTCACAGATACGCAGTATTTT.

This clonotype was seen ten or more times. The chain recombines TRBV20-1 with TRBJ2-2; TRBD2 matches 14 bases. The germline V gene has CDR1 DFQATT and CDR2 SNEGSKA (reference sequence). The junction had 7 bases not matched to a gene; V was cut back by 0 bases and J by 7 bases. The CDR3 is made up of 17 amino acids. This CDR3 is CSARESGLAGGIGELFF. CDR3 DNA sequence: TGCAGTGCTAGAGAGAGTGGACTAGCGGGAGGAATCGGGGAGCTGTTTTTT.

The CDR3 DNA reads as TGCGCCAGCAGCTTGGACGCTCCTTACACTAGCGGTGACAATGAGCAGTTCTTC. Its translation is CASSLDAPYTSGDNEQFF. The rearrangement uses TRBV5-1 and TRBJ2-1; 8 positions match TRBD2. CDR1 is SGHRS and CDR2 is YFSETQ in the germline V gene. V was clipped by 0 bases and J by 5 bases; unmatched bases: 13. This CDR3 comprises 18 residues.

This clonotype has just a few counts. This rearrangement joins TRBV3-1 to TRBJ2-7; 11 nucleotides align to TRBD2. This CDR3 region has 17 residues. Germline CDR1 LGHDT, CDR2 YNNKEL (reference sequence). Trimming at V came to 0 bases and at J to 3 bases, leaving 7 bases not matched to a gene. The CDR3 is CASSQELGLAELYEQYF. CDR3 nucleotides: TGTGCCAGCAGCCAAGAGTTGGGACTAGCGGAACTCTACGAGCAGTACTTC.

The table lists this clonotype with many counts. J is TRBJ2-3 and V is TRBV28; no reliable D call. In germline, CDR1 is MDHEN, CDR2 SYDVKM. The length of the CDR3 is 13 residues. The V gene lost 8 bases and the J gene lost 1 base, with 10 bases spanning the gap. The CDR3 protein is CASWRLGTDTQYF. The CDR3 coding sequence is TGTGCCAGCTGGAGACTTGGCACAGATACGCAGTATTTT.

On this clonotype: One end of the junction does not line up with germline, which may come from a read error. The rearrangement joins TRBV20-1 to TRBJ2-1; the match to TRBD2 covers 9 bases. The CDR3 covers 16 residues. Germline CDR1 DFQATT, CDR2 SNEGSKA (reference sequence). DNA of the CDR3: TGCTGTGCCCATCCCCCTAGCGGGGCAGACTACAATGAGCAGTTCTTC. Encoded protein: CCAHPPSGADYNEQFF.

The DNA of the CDR3 is TGTGCCGGAAGGACAGGGGGCGGGGAGCAGTACTTC. Protein sequence: CAGRTGGGEQYF. The chain has TRBV6-2 or TRBV6-3 and TRBJ2-7, with 11 positions matching TRBD1. The V gene end was trimmed by 11 bases and the J gene end by 7 bases; junction bases not matched to a gene: 7. This CDR3 comprises 12 residues. The germline CDR1 and CDR2 sequences are MNHEY and SVGEGT.

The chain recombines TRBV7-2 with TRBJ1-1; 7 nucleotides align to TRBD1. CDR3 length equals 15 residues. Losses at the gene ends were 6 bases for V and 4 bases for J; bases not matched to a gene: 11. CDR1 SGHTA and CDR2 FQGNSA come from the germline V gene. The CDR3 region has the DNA TGTGCCAGCAGTCATTCGTCCGACAGGGCCACTGAAGCTTTCTTT. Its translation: CASSHSSDRATEAFF.

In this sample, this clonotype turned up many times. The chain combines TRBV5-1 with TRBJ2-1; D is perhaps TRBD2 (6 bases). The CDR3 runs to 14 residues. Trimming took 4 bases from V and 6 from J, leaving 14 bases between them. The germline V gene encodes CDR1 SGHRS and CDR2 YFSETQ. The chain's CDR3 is CASSQTAGSNEQFF. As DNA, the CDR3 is TGCGCCAGCAGCCAAACGGCGGGGAGCAATGAGCAGTTCTTC.

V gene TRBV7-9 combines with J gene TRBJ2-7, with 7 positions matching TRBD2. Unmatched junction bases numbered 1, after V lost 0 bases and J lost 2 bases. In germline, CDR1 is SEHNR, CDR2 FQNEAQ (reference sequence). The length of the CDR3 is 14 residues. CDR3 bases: TGTGCCAGCAGCTTAGCGCGGGAGACCTACGAGCAGTACTTC. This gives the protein CASSLARETYEQYF.

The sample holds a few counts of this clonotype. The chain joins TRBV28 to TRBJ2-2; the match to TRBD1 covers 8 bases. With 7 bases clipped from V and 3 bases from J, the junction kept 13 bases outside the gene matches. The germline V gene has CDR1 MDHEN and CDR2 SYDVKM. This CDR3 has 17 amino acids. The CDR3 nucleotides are TGTGCCAGCAACGAACCCCAGGGGGCGCAGGACACCGGGGAGCTGTTTTTT. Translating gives CASNEPQGAQDTGELFF.

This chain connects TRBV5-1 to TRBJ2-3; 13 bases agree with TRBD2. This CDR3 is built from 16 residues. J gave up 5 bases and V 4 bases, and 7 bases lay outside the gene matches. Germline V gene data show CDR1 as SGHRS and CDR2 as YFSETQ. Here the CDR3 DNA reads TGCGCCAGCAGCCGCGGGACTAGCGGGATGATAGATACGCAGTATTTT. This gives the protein CASSRGTSGMIDTQYF.

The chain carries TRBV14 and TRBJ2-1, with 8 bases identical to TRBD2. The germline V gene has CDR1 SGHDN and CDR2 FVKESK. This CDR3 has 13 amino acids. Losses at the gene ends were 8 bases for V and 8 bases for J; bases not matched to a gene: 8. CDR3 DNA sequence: TGTGCCAGCCGCAGGAGCGGGAGTGATGAGCAGTTCTTC. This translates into CASRRSGSDEQFF.